The T cell receptor (beta chain) under discussion was sequenced for a study of response to subunit inactivated influenza vaccine. General study results and limits: Few new T cells, the authors suggested, are recruited by each seasonal influenza vaccination.

TCRdb re-called the RT-PCR reads through MiXCR, storing one row per CDR3 protein. The sample carries about 650,000 distinct CDR3 sequences, approximately 15% recorded once. Turning to this clonotype: Its cognate antigen is unknown.

CDR1 is SQVTM and CDR2 is ANQGSEA in the germline V gene. V gave up 3 bases and J gave up 3 bases, with 1 base separating them. The CDR3 is 10 amino acids. The clonotype comes from a man in his fifties who received an inactivated influenza vaccine. This sample comprised PBMCs from blood, obtained roughly 2 weeks before vaccination. The rearrangement links TRBV29-1 to TRBJ2-3; D unclear. The DNA for the CDR3 is TGCAGCGTTGATACAGATACGCAGTATTTT. Translating gives CSVDTDTQYF.